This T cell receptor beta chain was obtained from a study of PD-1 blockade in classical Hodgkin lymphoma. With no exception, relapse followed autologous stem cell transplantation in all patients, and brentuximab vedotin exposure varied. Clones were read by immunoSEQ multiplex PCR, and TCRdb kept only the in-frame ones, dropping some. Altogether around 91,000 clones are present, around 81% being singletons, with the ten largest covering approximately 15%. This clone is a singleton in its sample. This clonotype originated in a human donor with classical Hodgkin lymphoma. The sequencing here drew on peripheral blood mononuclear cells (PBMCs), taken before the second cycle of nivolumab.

This chain's CDR3 is CASSTLGITYNEQFF. CDR3 nucleotide sequence: TGTGCCAGCAGTACACTGGGGATCACCTACAATGAGCAGTTCTTC. The genes are TRBV2 and TRBJ2-1; unclear D gene. Trimming stripped 5 bases from V and 2 bases from J, with 13 bases between. Germline V gene lookup returns CDR1 SNHLY and CDR2 FYNNEI. This CDR3 contains 15 residues.